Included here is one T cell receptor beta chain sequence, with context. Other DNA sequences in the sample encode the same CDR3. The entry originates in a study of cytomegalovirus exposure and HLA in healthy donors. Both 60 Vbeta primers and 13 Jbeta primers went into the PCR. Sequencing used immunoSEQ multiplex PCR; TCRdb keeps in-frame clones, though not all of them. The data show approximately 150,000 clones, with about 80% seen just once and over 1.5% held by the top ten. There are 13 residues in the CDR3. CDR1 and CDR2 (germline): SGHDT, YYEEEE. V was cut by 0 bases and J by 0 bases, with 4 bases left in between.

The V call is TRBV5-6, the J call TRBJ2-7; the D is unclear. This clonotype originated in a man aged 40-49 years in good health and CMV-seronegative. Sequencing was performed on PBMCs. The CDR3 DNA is TGTGCCAGCAGCTTGGGTAGCTCCTACGAGCAGTACTTC. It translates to CASSLGSSYEQYF.